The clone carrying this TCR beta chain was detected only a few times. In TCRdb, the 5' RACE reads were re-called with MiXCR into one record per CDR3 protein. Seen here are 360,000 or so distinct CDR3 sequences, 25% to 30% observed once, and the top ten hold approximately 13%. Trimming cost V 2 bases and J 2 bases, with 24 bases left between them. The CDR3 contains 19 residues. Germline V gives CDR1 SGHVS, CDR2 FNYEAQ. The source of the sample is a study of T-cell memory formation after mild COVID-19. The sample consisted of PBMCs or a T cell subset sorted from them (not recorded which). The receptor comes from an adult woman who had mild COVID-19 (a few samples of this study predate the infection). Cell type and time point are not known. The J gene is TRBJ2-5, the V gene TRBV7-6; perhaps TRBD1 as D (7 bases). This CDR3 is CASSLTRRGVGIRQETQYF. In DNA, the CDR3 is TGTGCCAGCAGCTTAACCCGCAGGGGGGTCGGGATTCGGCAAGAGACCCAGTACTTC.